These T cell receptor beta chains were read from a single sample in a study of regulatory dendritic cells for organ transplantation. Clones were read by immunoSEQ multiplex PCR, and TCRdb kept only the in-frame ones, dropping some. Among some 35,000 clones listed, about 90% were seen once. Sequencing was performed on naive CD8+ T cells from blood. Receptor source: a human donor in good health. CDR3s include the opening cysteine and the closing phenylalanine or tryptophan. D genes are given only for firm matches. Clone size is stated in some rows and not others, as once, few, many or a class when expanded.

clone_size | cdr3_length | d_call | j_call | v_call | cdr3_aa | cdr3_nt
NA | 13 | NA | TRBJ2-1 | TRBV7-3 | CASSPGGGNEQFF | TGTGCCAGCAGCCCCGGAGGGGGCAATGAGCAGTTCTTC
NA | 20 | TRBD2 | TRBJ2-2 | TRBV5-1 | CASSNVGTSGIQPNTGELFF | TGCGCCAGCAGCAATGTCGGGACTAGCGGGATCCAACCGAACACCGGGGAGCTGTTTTTT
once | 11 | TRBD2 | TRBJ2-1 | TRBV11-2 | CASSEGTREFF | TGTGCCAGCAGCGAAGGGACTAGGGAGTTCTTC
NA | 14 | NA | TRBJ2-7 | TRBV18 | CASSPPVSGYEQYF | TGTGCCAGCTCACCACCGGTGTCTGGGTACGAGCAGTACTTC
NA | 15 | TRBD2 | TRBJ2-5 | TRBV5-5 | CASSLSAGVEETQYF | TGTGCCAGCAGCTTGTCCGCGGGAGTGGAGGAGACCCAGTACTTC
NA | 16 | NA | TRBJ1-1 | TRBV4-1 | CASSQVGRRERAEAFF | TGCGCCAGCAGCCAAGTGGGGCGCAGGGAGAGGGCTGAAGCTTTCTTT
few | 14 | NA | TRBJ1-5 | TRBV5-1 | CASSLEGGNQPQHF | TGCGCCAGCAGCTTGGAGGGGGGCAATCAGCCCCAGCATTTT
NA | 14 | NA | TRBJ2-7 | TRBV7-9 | CASSAVTRWYEQYF | TGTGCCAGCTCAGCGGTCACGCGGTGGTACGAGCAGTACTTC
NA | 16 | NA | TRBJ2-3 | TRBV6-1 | CASSGQNRLFTDTQYF | TGTGCCAGCAGTGGACAGAACAGACTTTTCACAGATACGCAGTATTTT
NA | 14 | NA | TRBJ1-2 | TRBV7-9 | CASNRAASPYGYTF | TGTGCCAGCAATCGGGCGGCGAGCCCCTATGGCTACACCTTC
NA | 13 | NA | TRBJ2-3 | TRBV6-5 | CASSYGVTDTQYF | TGTGCCAGCAGTTATGGGGTTACAGATACGCAGTATTTT
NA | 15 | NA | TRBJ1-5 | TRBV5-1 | CASSWEGGPLQPQHF | TGCGCCAGCAGCTGGGAGGGGGGGCCCCTTCAGCCCCAGCATTTT
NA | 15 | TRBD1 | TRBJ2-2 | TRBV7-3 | CASSSTGGHTGELFF | TGTGCCAGCAGCTCGACAGGGGGCCACACCGGGGAGCTGTTTTTT
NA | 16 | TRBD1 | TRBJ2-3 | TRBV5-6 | CASSQPGTGEGDTQYF | TGTGCCAGCAGCCAACCCGGGACAGGGGAGGGAGATACGCAGTATTTT
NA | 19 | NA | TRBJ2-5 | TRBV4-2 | CASSQDVGLGNRREETQYF | TGTGCCAGCAGCCAAGATGTCGGGCTTGGTAACAGGAGAGAAGAGACCCAGTACTTC
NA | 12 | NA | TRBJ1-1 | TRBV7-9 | CASSHQSDEAFF | TGTGCCAGCAGCCATCAGTCTGATGAAGCTTTCTTT
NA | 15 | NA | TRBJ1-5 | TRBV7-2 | CASSQEFQGHQPQHF | TGTGCCAGCAGCCAAGAATTTCAGGGGCATCAGCCCCAGCATTTT
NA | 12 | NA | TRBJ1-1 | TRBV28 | CASRTEHTEAFF | TGTGCCAGCAGGACAGAACACACTGAAGCTTTCTTT
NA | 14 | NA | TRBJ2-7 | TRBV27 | CASSLSGRAYEQYF | TGTGCCAGCAGTTTATCGGGACGGGCCTACGAGCAGTACTTC
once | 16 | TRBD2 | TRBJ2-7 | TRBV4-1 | CASSQAPLAGDYEQYF | TGCGCCAGCAGCCAAGCCCCCCTAGCGGGGGATTACGAGCAGTACTTC
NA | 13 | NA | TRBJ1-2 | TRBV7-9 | CASSADSNYGYTF | TGTGCCAGCAGCGCAGACAGTAACTATGGCTACACCTTC
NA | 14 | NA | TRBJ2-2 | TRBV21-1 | CASSKWAGTGELFF | TGTGCCAGCAGCAAATGGGCCGGGACCGGGGAGCTGTTTTTT
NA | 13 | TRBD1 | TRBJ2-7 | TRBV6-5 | CASGDRGRYEQYF | TGTGCCAGCGGAGACAGGGGGAGGTACGAGCAGTACTTC
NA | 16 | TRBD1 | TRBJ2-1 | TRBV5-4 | CASSLGRGQGYLEQFF | TGTGCCAGCAGCTTGGGGAGGGGACAGGGATATTTAGAGCAGTTCTTC
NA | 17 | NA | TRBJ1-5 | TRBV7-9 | CASSPEPGHAGDQPQHF | TGTGCCAGCAGCCCCGAACCGGGACACGCTGGCGATCAGCCCCAGCATTTT
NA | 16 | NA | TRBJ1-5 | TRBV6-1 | CASSEWAGHSNQPQHF | TGTGCCAGCAGTGAGTGGGCAGGGCATAGCAATCAGCCCCAGCATTTT
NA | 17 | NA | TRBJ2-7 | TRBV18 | CASTTGTPSPGQYEQYF | TGTGCCAGCACTACCGGGACCCCCAGTCCAGGTCAATACGAGCAGTACTTC
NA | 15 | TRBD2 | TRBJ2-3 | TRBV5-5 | CASNRWAGGLDTQYF | TGTGCCAGCAACCGGTGGGCGGGGGGGCTTGATACGCAGTATTTT
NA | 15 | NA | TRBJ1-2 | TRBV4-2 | CASSQDSTDPSGYTF | TGTGCCAGCAGCCAAGATTCGACCGACCCCAGTGGCTACACCTTC
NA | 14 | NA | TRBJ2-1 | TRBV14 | CASSQDFGSREQFF | TGTGCCAGCAGCCAAGATTTTGGGTCCAGAGAGCAGTTCTTC
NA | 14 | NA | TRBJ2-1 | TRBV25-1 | CASSEGQGGNEQFF | TGTGCCAGCAGTGAAGGTCAGGGCGGCAATGAGCAGTTCTTC
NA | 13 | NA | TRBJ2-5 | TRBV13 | CASSLWETETQYF | TGTGCCAGCAGCTTATGGGAGACGGAGACCCAGTACTTC
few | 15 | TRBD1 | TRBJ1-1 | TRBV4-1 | CASSQVGDRNTEAFF | TGCGCCAGCAGCCAGGTGGGGGACAGGAACACTGAAGCTTTCTTT
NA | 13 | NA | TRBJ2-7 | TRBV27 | CASSLVGSYEQYF | TGTGCCAGCAGTTTAGTCGGGAGCTACGAGCAGTACTTC
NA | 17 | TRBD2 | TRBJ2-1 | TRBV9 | CASSEPRMGGPNNEQFF | TGTGCCAGCAGCGAGCCGCGTATGGGAGGGCCAAACAATGAGCAGTTCTTC
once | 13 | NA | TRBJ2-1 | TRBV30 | CAWSETGNNEQFF | TGTGCCTGGAGTGAAACAGGTAACAATGAGCAGTTCTTC
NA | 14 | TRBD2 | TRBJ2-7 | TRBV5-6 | CASSFASGGGEQYF | TGTGCCAGCAGCTTCGCGAGCGGGGGAGGTGAGCAGTACTTC
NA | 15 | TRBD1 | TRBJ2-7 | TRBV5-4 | CASSSPGQGTYEQYF | TGTGCCAGCAGCTCCCCGGGACAGGGGACCTACGAGCAGTACTTC
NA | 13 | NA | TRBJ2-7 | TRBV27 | CASSLSPAYEQYF | TGTGCCAGCAGTTTATCCCCGGCCTACGAGCAGTACTTC
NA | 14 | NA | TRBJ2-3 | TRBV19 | CASSIVASTDTQYF | TGTGCCAGTAGTATAGTAGCTAGTACAGATACGCAGTATTTT
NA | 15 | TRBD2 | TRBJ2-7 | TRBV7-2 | CASSYTGGSSYEQYF | TGTGCCAGCAGCTACACGGGGGGGAGCTCCTACGAGCAGTACTTC
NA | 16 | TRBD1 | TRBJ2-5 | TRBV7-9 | CASSPRQGAYQETQYF | TGTGCCAGCAGCCCGAGACAGGGGGCATACCAAGAGACCCAGTACTTC
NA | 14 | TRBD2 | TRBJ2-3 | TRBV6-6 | CASSLTSGGVGQYF | TGTGCCAGCAGTCTCACTAGCGGGGGTGTCGGGCAGTATTTT
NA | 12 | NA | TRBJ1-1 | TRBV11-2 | CASSRVNTEAFF | TGTGCCAGCTCGAGGGTGAACACTGAAGCTTTCTTT
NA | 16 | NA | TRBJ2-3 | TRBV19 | CASSIVGPPTTDTQYF | TGTGCCAGTAGTATAGTTGGCCCTCCAACCACAGATACGCAGTATTTT
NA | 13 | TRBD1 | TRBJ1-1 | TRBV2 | CASDRQGAPEAFF | TGTGCCAGCGATAGACAGGGGGCACCTGAAGCTTTCTTT
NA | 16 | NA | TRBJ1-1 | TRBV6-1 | CASSEGRFLMNTEAFF | TGTGCCAGCAGTGAAGGACGATTCCTGATGAACACTGAAGCTTTCTTT
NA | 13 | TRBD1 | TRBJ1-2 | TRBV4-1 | CASTDRGRNGYTF | TGCGCCAGCACCGACAGGGGTCGGAATGGCTACACCTTC
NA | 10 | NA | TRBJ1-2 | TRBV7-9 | CASGTVDYTF | TGTGCCTCGGGCACCGTCGACTACACCTTC
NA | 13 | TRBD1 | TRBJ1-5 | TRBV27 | CASSQGAYQPQHF | TGTGCCAGTTCCCAGGGGGCTTATCAGCCCCAGCATTTT
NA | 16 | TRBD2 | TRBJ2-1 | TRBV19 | CASSFTSGSRTREQFF | TGTGCCAGTAGTTTTACTAGCGGGAGTAGGACCCGGGAGCAGTTCTTC
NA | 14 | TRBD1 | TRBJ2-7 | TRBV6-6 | CASSYTVTGDEQYF | TGTGCCAGCAGTTACACTGTCACAGGGGACGAGCAGTACTTC
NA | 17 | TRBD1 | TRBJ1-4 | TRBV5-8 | CASSGQGGGATNEKLFF | TGTGCCAGCAGCGGACAGGGAGGCGGTGCAACTAATGAAAAACTGTTTTTT
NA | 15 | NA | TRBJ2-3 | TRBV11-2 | CASSLTPGRGDTQYF | TGTGCCAGCAGCTTGACCCCCGGGAGAGGAGATACGCAGTATTTT
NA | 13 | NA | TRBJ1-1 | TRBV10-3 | CATGGGLSPEAFF | TGTGCCACAGGAGGGGGGCTGTCCCCTGAAGCTTTCTTT